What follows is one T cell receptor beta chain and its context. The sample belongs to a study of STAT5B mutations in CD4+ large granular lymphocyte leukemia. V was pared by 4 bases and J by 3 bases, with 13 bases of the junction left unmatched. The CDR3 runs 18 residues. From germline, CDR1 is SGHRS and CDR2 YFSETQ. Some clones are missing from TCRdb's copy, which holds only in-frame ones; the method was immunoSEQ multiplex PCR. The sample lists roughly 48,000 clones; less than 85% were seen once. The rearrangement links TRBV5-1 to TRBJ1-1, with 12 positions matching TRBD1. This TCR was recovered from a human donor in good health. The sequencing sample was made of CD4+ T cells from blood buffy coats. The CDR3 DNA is TGCGCCAGCAGCCGACGCGGGACAGGGGGCCTTTCGGACACTGAAGCTTTCTTT. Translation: CASSRRGTGGLSDTEAFF.